These 23 T cell receptor beta chains were sequenced from one sample in a study of blood T cell repertoires in COVID-19. The protocol was immunoSEQ multiplex PCR, while the TCRdb copy is restricted to in-frame clones and leaves out a portion. The sample consists of 55,000 to 70,000 clones, 88% of them appearing once. Material: peripheral blood. The receptors derive from a woman in her sixties or seventies with COVID-19, enrolled during active disease.

The J gene is TRBJ1-1, the V gene TRBV5-1, with a possible D match to TRBD1 (6 bases). Trimming left V 4 bases short and J 5 bases short, with 12 bases between. The CDR3 has 13 amino acids. Germline CDR1 is SGHRS and CDR2 is YFSETQ. CDR3 sequence reads: CASSLQGFTEAFF. The DNA for the CDR3 is TGCGCCAGCAGCCTACAGGGATTTACTGAAGCTTTCTTT.

In its sample, this clone was seen once. V and J are TRBV19 and TRBJ1-3; D possibly corresponds to TRBD1 (6 bases). Germline V gene sequence: CDR1 LNHDA, CDR2 SQIVND (reference sequence). The CDR3 consists of 19 residues. The V end was cut by 7 bases, the J end by 0 bases, with 25 bases between. CDR3 in amino acids: CASTPSHGQSLSSGNTIYF. The CDR3 nucleotides read TGTGCCAGTACCCCTTCACATGGACAGTCTCTTAGCTCTGGAAACACCATATATTTT.

This clone was observed once. The chain carries TRBV4-1 and TRBJ2-7; 7 bases map to TRBD2. The CDR3 extends over 15 amino acids. Trimming removed 1 base from V and 4 bases from J; junction bases left unmatched: 7. The V gene's germline CDR1 is MGHRA and CDR2 YSYEKL. CDR3 sequence: CASSQGGGSRYEQYF. The CDR3 DNA sequence: TGCGCCAGCAGCCAAGGGGGCGGGAGTAGGTACGAGCAGTACTTC.

V gene TRBV6-1 combines with J gene TRBJ1-1, with TRBD1 identical over 10 bases. The CDR3 has 13 amino acids. Germline V gene data show CDR1 as MNHNS and CDR2 as SASEGT. With V trimmed by 5 bases and J by 5 bases, 2 bases remained unmatched. The DNA of the CDR3 is TGTGCCAGCAGTTGGGACAGGGGTACTGAAGCTTTCTTT. This encodes CASSWDRGTEAFF.

V is TRBV6-6 and J is TRBJ2-1; the match to TRBD2 covers 9 bases. The germline CDR1 and CDR2 sequences are MNHNY and SVGAGI (reference sequence). The CDR3 has 16 residues. V shed 3 bases and J 6 bases; nucleotides not matched to a gene: 9. The chain's CDR3 is CASSYEELAGGNEQFF. The CDR3 DNA sequence: TGTGCCAGCAGTTATGAGGAACTAGCGGGCGGCAATGAGCAGTTCTTC.

The rearrangement uses TRBV29-1 and TRBJ1-6; 9 bases align to TRBD1. The germline V gene encodes CDR1 SQVTM and CDR2 ANQGSEA. The CDR3 runs 14 residues. V dropped 7 bases and J dropped 8; count of bases not matched to a gene: 9. The CDR3 sequence: CSARTGGRDSPLHF. The CDR3 DNA reads as TGCAGCGCGAGAACAGGGGGCAGAGATTCACCCCTCCACTTT.

The chain employs TRBV6-2 or TRBV6-3 and TRBJ1-2; D unclear. Germline CDR1 and CDR2: MNHEY and SVGEGT. There are 14 residues in the CDR3. Trimming removed 0 bases from V and 6 bases from J, with 11 bases in between. CDR3 in DNA: TGTGCCAGCAGTTACTCGCACGGGAGGGATGGCTACACCTTC. Translating gives CASSYSHGRDGYTF.

In its sample, this clone was seen once. The chain employs TRBV7-2 and TRBJ1-2; a possible D gene is TRBD1 (6 bases). The germline V and J ends were trimmed by 5 bases and 5 bases, with 21 bases remaining between them. This CDR3 has 16 amino acids. Germline V CDR1 and CDR2: SGHTA, FQGNSA. This CDR3 reads CASSISPGGSRYGYTF. The CDR3 DNA reads as TGTGCCAGCAGCATCTCTCCGGGGGGCTCTAGGTATGGCTACACCTTC.

The chain carries TRBV27 and TRBJ2-1, with D hard to call. This CDR3 has 13 amino acids. Per the germline V gene, CDR1 is MNHEY and CDR2 is SMNVEV (reference sequence). V lost 8 bases, J lost 9 bases, and 17 bases lay in between. Here the CDR3 DNA reads TGTGCCAGCGGCCTTGCAGTGCGAGGTGAGCAGTTCTTC. Translated, it gives CASGLAVRGEQFF.

This clone has more than one count but fewer than ten. Additional DNA sequences in this sample encode the identical CDR3. The chain recombines TRBV29-1 with TRBJ1-1; possibly TRBD1 for D (5 bases). Germline V lookup: CDR1 SQVTM, CDR2 ANQGSEA. V lost 4 bases and J lost 4, with 13 bases in between. The CDR3 is 13 residues long. The CDR3 spells CSVATGGGTEAFF. The CDR3 nucleotides are TGCAGCGTTGCGACGGGGGGAGGCACTGAAGCTTTCTTT. Based on the CDR3 plus reference TRBV29-1 and TRBJ1-1, the full variable domain is SAVISQKPSRDICQRGTSLTIQCQVDSQVTMMFWYRQQPGQSLTLIATANQGSEATYESGFVIDKFPISRPNLTFSTLTVSNMSPEDSSIYLCSVATGGGTEAFFGQGTRLTVV.

V usage is TRBV28 and J usage is TRBJ2-7, with a tentative D call TRBD2 (6 bases). This CDR3 is 13 amino acids long. The V gene's germline CDR1 is MDHEN and CDR2 SYDVKM. The ends were cut back, 7 bases at V and 6 bases at J, with 16 bases in the middle. DNA of the CDR3: TGTGCCAGCATCTCTGGCGGGGCTAGCGAGCAGTACTTC. Encoded protein: CASISGGASEQYF. The full variable domain, completed using reference TRBV28 and TRBJ2-7, is DVKVTQSSRYLVKRTGEKVFLECVQDMDHENMFWYRQDPGLGLRLIYFSYDVKMKEKGDIPEGYSVSREKKERFSLILESASTNQTSMYLCASISGGASEQYFGPGTRLTVT.

V and J are TRBV6-5 and TRBJ2-2, with no clear D. Germline V gene data show CDR1 as MNHEY and CDR2 as SVGAGI. This CDR3 spans 12 amino acids. The germline V and J ends were trimmed by 7 bases and 3 bases, with 6 bases remaining between them. The CDR3 loop reads CASILYTGELFF. The CDR3 DNA reads as TGTGCCAGCATTCTATACACCGGGGAGCTGTTTTTT.

J is TRBJ2-3 and V is TRBV4-2, with 10 bases aligning to TRBD2. J was trimmed by 5 bases and V by 2 bases; bases with no gene match: 4. There are 15 residues in the CDR3. The germline CDR1 and CDR2 sequences are LGHNA and YNFKEQ. For the CDR3, the DNA is TGTGCCAGCAGCCAAAAGGGACTAGCGATAGATACGCAGTATTTT. The encoded protein is CASSQKGLAIDTQYF.

The chain is built from TRBV2 and TRBJ2-7; D perhaps matches TRBD1 (5 bases). From germline, CDR1 is SNHLY and CDR2 FYNNEI. Trimming cost V 0 bases and J 4 bases, with 16 bases left between them. The CDR3 has 16 amino acids. The CDR3 loop reads CASSEAALQEYYEQYF. CDR3 coding DNA: TGTGCCAGCAGTGAAGCGGCTTTACAGGAGTATTACGAGCAGTACTTC.

The rearrangement uses TRBV30 and TRBJ1-1; the D is unclear. Germline loops: CDR1 GTSNPN, CDR2 SVGIG (reference sequence). The V gene lost 4 bases and the J gene lost 0 bases, with 9 bases spanning the gap. The CDR3 has 13 amino acids. The CDR3 DNA follows: TGTGCCTGGATTCCCCCCATGAACACTGAAGCTTTCTTT. It codes for CAWIPPMNTEAFF.

This chain connects TRBV10-1 to TRBJ2-3; 10 bases match TRBD1. The CDR3 spans 15 residues. Germline trimming cut 3 bases from V and 6 bases from J; bases unmatched to any gene: 6. The germline CDR1 and CDR2 sequences are WNHNN and SYGVQD (reference sequence). CDR3 DNA sequence: TGCGCCAGCAGTGATGGGACAGGGGCCTTGGATACGCAGTATTTT. This sequence encodes CASSDGTGALDTQYF.

The rearrangement links TRBV6-2 or TRBV6-3 to TRBJ2-3, with 7 bases identical to TRBD2. There are 15 residues in the CDR3. CDR1 and CDR2 from the germline V gene are MNHEY and SVGEGT. With V trimmed by 6 bases and J by 3 bases, 9 bases remained unmatched. The CDR3 loop reads CASSPAGLKTDTQYF. CDR3 coding DNA: TGTGCCAGCAGCCCCGCGGGACTAAAGACAGATACGCAGTATTTT.

V usage is TRBV4-1 and J usage is TRBJ1-2; TRBD1 matches 8 bases. V gave up 2 bases and J gave up 7 bases; unmatched junction bases: 12. The CDR3 is 16 residues long. In germline, CDR1 is MGHRA, CDR2 YSYEKL. CDR3: CASSQPRQGFGAGYTF. CDR3 DNA sequence: TGCGCCAGCAGCCAACCCCGACAGGGGTTTGGAGCTGGCTACACCTTC.

The chain carries TRBV4-3 and TRBJ1-5, with 10 bases lining up with TRBD1. Trimming at V came to 0 bases and at J to 2 bases, leaving 7 bases not matched to a gene. Germline V gene lookup returns CDR1 LGHNA and CDR2 YSLEER. CDR3 length equals 18 residues. The CDR3 DNA is TGCGCCAGCAGCCAAGATTGGACAGGGGGTAGGGGCAATCAGCCCCAGCATTTT. Translated: CASSQDWTGGRGNQPQHF.

The chain uses TRBV25-1 and TRBJ1-1; 11 nucleotides match TRBD1. Losses at the gene ends were 1 base for V and 4 bases for J; bases not matched to a gene: 2. CDR1 and CDR2 from the germline V gene are MGHDK and SYGVNS. This CDR3 is 15 amino acids long. CDR3 nucleotides: TGTGCCAGCAGTGAATCAGGGACAGGGGGCACTGAAGCTTTCTTT. Amino acids: CASSESGTGGTEAFF.

V usage is TRBV21-1 and J usage is TRBJ2-1; the table's D call TRBD2 went unverified against the DNA. TRBV21-1 is classified as a pseudogene. CDR3 length: 17 amino acids. The CDR3 nucleotides read TGTGCCAGCAGCGCCCAGACTAGCGGGAGGGCCGGACATGAGCAGTTCTTC. This encodes CASSAQTSGRAGHEQFF.

The genes are TRBV10-3 and TRBJ1-5; D is perhaps TRBD1 (6 bases). V lost 6 bases to trimming and J lost 0 bases, with 12 bases between them. The CDR3 has 15 amino acids. Looked up from germline, CDR1 is ENHRY and CDR2 is SYGVKD. The CDR3 reads CAISPTGNSNQPQHF. CDR3 in DNA: TGTGCCATCAGCCCAACAGGGAATAGCAATCAGCCCCAGCATTTT.

The chain has TRBV25-1 and TRBJ1-3; TRBD1 agrees at 9 bases. V shed 4 bases, J shed 2 bases, and the junction held 0 bases outside the gene matches. Looked up from germline, CDR1 is MGHDK and CDR2 is SYGVNS. This CDR3 is 14 amino acids long. CDR3 sequence reads: CASSGTGAGNTIYF. The CDR3 nucleotides are TGTGCCAGCAGTGGGACAGGGGCTGGAAACACCATATATTTT.